This T cell receptor (beta chain) was identified in a study of T cell repertoires in cytomegalovirus infection. Study results and caveats: Cumulative frequency of public TCR beta families picked out carriers of CMV plus the relevant HLA.

This clonotype appeared many times. Antigen unknown. In germline, CDR1 is SGHTA, CDR2 FQGNSA. This CDR3 has 15 amino acids. Trimming pared 5 bases from V and 1 base from J, leaving 11 bases between. Each CDR3 protein gets one entry after TCRdb re-called the reads with MiXCR. The repertoire holds 150,000 to 200,000 distinct CDR3 sequences, more than 9% seen once, with about 4.2% in the top ten. V and J are TRBV7-2 and TRBJ2-2; no definite D call. The sequence was obtained from a human donor in good health (CMV status not recorded). Some clones in this sample may be carry-over from other donors' samples. The sample taken for sequencing was PBMCs. The CDR3 protein is CASSLGWGNTGELFF. In nucleotides, the CDR3 is TGTGCCAGCAGCCTCGGATGGGGGAACACCGGGGAGCTGTTTTTT.